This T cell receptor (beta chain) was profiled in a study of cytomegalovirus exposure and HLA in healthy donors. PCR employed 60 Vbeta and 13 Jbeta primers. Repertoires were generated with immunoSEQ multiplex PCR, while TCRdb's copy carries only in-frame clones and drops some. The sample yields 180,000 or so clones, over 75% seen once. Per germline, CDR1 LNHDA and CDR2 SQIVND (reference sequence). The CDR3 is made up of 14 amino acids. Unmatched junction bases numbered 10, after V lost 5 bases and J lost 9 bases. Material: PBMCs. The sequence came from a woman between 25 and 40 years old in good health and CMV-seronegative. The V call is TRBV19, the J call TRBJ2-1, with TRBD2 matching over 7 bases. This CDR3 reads CASSVSGVSGEQFF. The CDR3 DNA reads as TGTGCCAGTAGTGTCAGCGGGGTTTCTGGTGAGCAGTTCTTC. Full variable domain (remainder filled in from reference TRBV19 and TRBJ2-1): DGGITQSPKYLFRKEGQNVTLSCEQNLNHDAMYWYRQDPGQGLRLIYYSQIVNDFQKGDIAEGYSVSREKKESFPLTVTSAQKNPTAFYLCASSVSGVSGEQFFGPGTRLTVL.